The TCR beta chain described here comes from a study of CD8+ T cells in alopecia areata. On the study more broadly: Once tofacitinib had been taken for 6 to 18 months, 6 months off drug followed.

Trimming stripped 1 base from V and 2 bases from J, with 18 bases between. Germline V gene sequence: CDR1 SGDLS, CDR2 YYNGEE. This CDR3 contains 17 residues. Treatment defined: oral pan-JAK inhibitor, 5-10 mg twice daily. Extracted from the samples, RNA was reverse transcribed into cDNA to serve as the sequencing template. Produced via immunoSEQ multiplex PCR; TCRdb's table is partial and in-frame only. Found here are under 200,000 clones, less than 70% of them singletons; the top ten hold about 14%. This sample comprised CD4+ T cells sorted from blood, obtained at week 24, from a patient treated with tofacitinib. This sequence joins TRBV9 and TRBJ2-5; unclear D gene. The receptor was isolated from a human donor with alopecia areata. The CDR3 here is CASSVRPGARKQETQYF. As DNA, the CDR3 is TGTGCCAGCAGCGTAAGGCCCGGAGCAAGAAAGCAAGAGACCCAGTACTTC.